One and the same sample provided the 26 T cell receptor beta chains below, sequenced in a study of technical replicates of blood from a handful of donors. Clones were read by immunoSEQ multiplex PCR, and TCRdb kept only the in-frame ones, dropping some. The table lists approximately 50,000 clones, 94% of them singletons. Sequenced material: T cells isolated from PBMCs. Receptor source: a human donor in good health.

The chain has TRBV5-5 and TRBJ2-5; 7 positions match TRBD1. This CDR3 has 14 amino acids. CDR1 is SGHKS, CDR2 YYEKEE, per germline (reference sequence). V lost 4 bases and J lost 4; bases outside the gene matches: 7. The CDR3 coding sequence is TGTGCCAGCAGCGGAGACAGGGAAGGAGAGACCCAGTACTTC. This gives the protein CASSGDREGETQYF.

The chain uses TRBV18 and TRBJ1-2; D is possibly TRBD1 (6 bases). The CDR3 is made up of 14 amino acids. CDR1 is KGHSH and CDR2 is LQKENI in the germline V gene. V dropped 1 base and J dropped 0 bases, with 6 bases sitting between them. The CDR3 DNA is TGTGCCAGCTCACCACAGGGGGCTAACTATGGCTACACCTTC. Translating gives CASSPQGANYGYTF.

This chain joins TRBV29-1 and TRBJ2-7; 10 bases match TRBD2. The CDR3 runs 18 residues. Germline V gene data show CDR1 as SQVTM and CDR2 as ANQGSEA. Trimming at V came to 7 bases and at J to 2 bases, leaving 20 bases not matched to a gene. The CDR3 loop reads CSAVGVLAGSSGTYEQYF. CDR3 in DNA: TGCAGCGCAGTAGGGGTACTAGCGGGATCCTCGGGGACCTACGAGCAGTACTTC.

The chain uses TRBV5-1 and TRBJ1-1; 7 nucleotides match TRBD1. This CDR3 region has 16 residues. V trimming: 4 bases; J trimming: 2 bases; junction bases outside the gene matches: 11. CDR1 SGHRS and CDR2 YFSETQ come from the germline V gene. The CDR3 DNA reads as TGCGCCAGCAGCAACCACCACAGGGGCGGAAACACTGAAGCTTTCTTT. Translating it yields CASSNHHRGGNTEAFF. Full variable domain (rest looked up from reference TRBV5-1 and TRBJ1-1): KAGVTQTPRYLIKTRGQQVTLSCSPISGHRSVSWYQQTPGQGLQFLFEYFSETQRNKGNFPGRFSGRQFSNSRSEMNVSTLELGDSALYLCASSNHHRGGNTEAFFGQGTRLTVV.

The CDR3 spells CASNLLGKGTDYGYTF. CDR3 sequence (DNA): TGCGCCAGCAATCTTCTAGGGAAGGGGACAGACTATGGCTACACCTTC. The J gene is TRBJ1-2, the V gene TRBV10-1; 7 nucleotides line up with TRBD1. The CDR3 is 16 amino acids. Trimming at V came to 7 bases and at J to 3 bases, leaving 14 bases not matched to a gene. Germline loops: CDR1 WNHNN, CDR2 SYGVQD (reference sequence).

The sample holds one count of this clone. A read error may account for a junction end that differs from germline. This chain joins TRBV7-9 and TRBJ1-2; no definite D call. CDR3 length: 10 residues. Germline lookup yields CDR1 SEHNR and CDR2 FQNEAQ (reference sequence). CDR3 in amino acids: CASSSAGILF. The CDR3 DNA reads as TGTGCCAGCAGCTCGGCGGGGATACTATTC.

This clone was observed a handful of times. V and J are TRBV10-3 and TRBJ1-1; TRBD1 aligns across 10 bases. V shed 11 bases, J shed 5 bases, and the junction held 5 bases outside the gene matches. This CDR3 is built from 12 residues. Germline lookup yields CDR1 ENHRY and CDR2 SYGVKD. The CDR3 DNA follows: TGTGCCTCCTGGACAGGGGGTACTGAAGCTTTCTTT. Amino acids: CASWTGGTEAFF.

The V and J genes are TRBV10-3 and TRBJ1-2; 9 bases are shared with TRBD1. This CDR3 has 14 residues. Germline assignment: CDR1 ENHRY and CDR2 SYGVKD. CDR3 DNA: TGTGCTTCAACGGCCGGGACAGGGAACTATGGCTACACCTTC. Residues: CASTAGTGNYGYTF.

The rearrangement joins TRBV6-5 to TRBJ1-2; 11 bases match TRBD1. This CDR3 has 16 residues. Trimming cost V 0 bases and J 6 bases; bases outside gene matches: 6. Germline lookup yields CDR1 MNHEY and CDR2 SVGAGI. CDR3: CASSYSRGTGGDGYTF. CDR3 bases: TGTGCCAGCAGTTACTCGCGAGGGACAGGGGGAGATGGCTACACCTTC.

V and J are TRBV15 and TRBJ2-7; maybe TRBD2 (7 bases). Trimming took 0 bases from V and 2 from J, leaving 14 bases between them. CDR1 is LNHNV and CDR2 is YYDKDF in the germline V gene (reference sequence). CDR3 length equals 16 residues. CDR3 loop: CATSRDLGGRAYEQYF. CDR3 DNA sequence: TGTGCCACCAGCAGAGATCTCGGGGGGCGCGCCTACGAGCAGTACTTC.

CDR3 amino acids: CASRVPGVGELFF. Written as DNA, the CDR3 is TGTGCCAGCCGCGTACCGGGGGTCGGGGAGCTGTTTTTT. V is TRBV6-5 and J is TRBJ2-2; D is possibly TRBD2 (6 bases). Germline V CDR1 and CDR2: MNHEY, SVGAGI. V lost 8 bases and J lost 7, with 14 bases in between. This CDR3 has 13 residues.

This chain links TRBV29-1 with TRBJ2-7; TRBD1 aligns across 10 bases. In germline, CDR1 is SQVTM, CDR2 ANQGSEA. The CDR3 is 13 amino acids. V lost 5 bases and J lost 6; bases outside the gene matches: 7. In DNA, the CDR3 is TGCAGCGTTTCAGACAGGGGGCGCATCGAGCAGTACTTC. Its translation is CSVSDRGRIEQYF.

CDR3 sequence (DNA): TGTGCCAGCTCACTGCGACAGGGTGGTCCCTACGAGCAGTACTTC. Protein sequence: CASSLRQGGPYEQYF. The chain recombines TRBV18 with TRBJ2-7, with TRBD1 identical over 7 bases. The CDR3 loop spans 15 amino acids. Per the germline V gene, CDR1 is KGHSH and CDR2 is LQKENI. Trimming at V came to 4 bases and at J to 2 bases, leaving 8 bases not matched to a gene.

The chain carries TRBV9 and TRBJ1-1, with 8 bases lining up with TRBD1. Germline V CDR1 and CDR2: SGDLS, YYNGEE. The CDR3 extends over 11 amino acids. Trimming at V came to 7 bases and at J to 7 bases, leaving 3 bases not matched to a gene. The CDR3 sequence is CASRGTGEAFF. CDR3 sequence (DNA): TGTGCCAGCCGTGGGACAGGTGAAGCTTTCTTT.

CDR3: CASSRAGLVPVYEQYF. The CDR3 DNA follows: TGTGCCAGCAGCAGAGCGGGCCTAGTCCCCGTCTACGAGCAGTACTTC. The V call is TRBV28, the J call TRBJ2-7; perhaps TRBD2 as D (6 bases). V dropped 6 bases and J dropped 3 bases, with 21 bases sitting between them. The CDR3 covers 16 residues. The germline gives CDR1 MDHEN, CDR2 SYDVKM.

This clone occurred once. This chain connects TRBV5-4 to TRBJ2-5; 8 bases are shared with TRBD2. There are 11 residues in the CDR3. V dropped 7 bases and J dropped 4; count of bases not matched to a gene: 0. Germline V gene lookup returns CDR1 SGHNT and CDR2 YYREEE (reference sequence). The CDR3 loop is CASAGGETQYF. In DNA, the CDR3 is TGTGCCAGCGCGGGGGGAGAGACCCAGTACTTC.

The chain recombines TRBV11-2 with TRBJ2-5, with 8 bases aligning to TRBD2. The CDR3 spans 14 residues. The germline CDR1 and CDR2 sequences are SGHAT and FQNNGV. With V trimmed by 1 base and J by 5 bases, 3 bases remained unmatched. The CDR3, as DNA: TGTGCCAGCAGCTTAGGGGCTAGCGGGGAGACCCAGTACTTC. Amino acid sequence: CASSLGASGETQYF.

The gene calls are TRBV6-6 and TRBJ2-7, with D unclear. CDR1 is MNHNY and CDR2 is SVGAGI in the germline V gene (reference sequence). V was shortened by 0 bases and J by 2 bases, with 11 bases between the two germline ends. The CDR3 is made up of 15 amino acids. In DNA, the CDR3 is TGTGCCAGCAGTTACTCGAAACAGAGTACCTACGAGCAGTACTTC. This encodes CASSYSKQSTYEQYF.

The V call is TRBV14, the J call TRBJ1-4, with 10 bases lining up with TRBD1. V trimming: 1 base; J trimming: 3 bases; junction bases outside the gene matches: 8. The CDR3 consists of 18 residues. Per the germline V gene, CDR1 is SGHDN and CDR2 is FVKESK. The CDR3 loop is CASSQAPLGTGANEKLFF. In nucleotides, the CDR3 is TGTGCCAGCAGCCAAGCTCCGTTGGGGACAGGGGCTAATGAAAAACTGTTTTTT.

V usage is TRBV7-9 and J usage is TRBJ2-2; tentatively, D is TRBD2 (6 bases). Between the trimmed V and J ends, which lost 4 bases and 3 bases, there was a span of 15 bases. The CDR3 consists of 16 residues. Germline lookup yields CDR1 SEHNR and CDR2 FQNEAQ (reference sequence). The DNA of the CDR3 is TGTGCCAGCAGCTCCGTCTGGAGGGGTGACACCGGGGAGCTGTTTTTT. It encodes CASSSVWRGDTGELFF.

V usage is TRBV6-5 and J usage is TRBJ2-2; D perhaps matches TRBD2 (6 bases). The V end lost 6 bases, the J end lost 2 bases, and 13 bases lay between the germline ends. Germline V CDR1 and CDR2: MNHEY, SVGAGI. This CDR3 is built from 15 residues. CDR3 loop: CASSATRSNTGELFF. The CDR3 bases are TGTGCCAGCAGCGCGACTAGATCCAACACCGGGGAGCTGTTTTTT.

The J gene is TRBJ2-7, the V gene TRBV18, with 7 bases fitting TRBD1. The V and J ends lost 3 bases and 6 bases, in that order; junction bases with no gene match: 5. Germline assignment: CDR1 KGHSH and CDR2 LQKENI. The CDR3 length is 13 residues. CDR3 sequence (DNA): TGTGCCAGCTCACCCTCTGACAGGGCCGAGCAGTACTTC. This translates into CASSPSDRAEQYF.

The CDR3 here is CASSLVLVLAGADGELFF. DNA for the CDR3: TGTGCCAGCAGCTTAGTTTTGGTACTAGCGGGAGCTGACGGGGAGCTGTTTTTT. V usage is TRBV13 and J usage is TRBJ2-2; 11 nucleotides match TRBD2. V dropped 1 base and J dropped 7; count of bases not matched to a gene: 11. The CDR3 runs to 18 residues. Germline CDR1 PRHDT, CDR2 FYEKMQ (reference sequence).

The gene calls are TRBV7-2 and TRBJ1-3, with a tentative D call TRBD1 (6 bases). The CDR3 contains 15 residues. The germline gives CDR1 SGHTA, CDR2 FQGNSA. V was cut by 7 bases and J by 2 bases, with 15 bases left in between. CDR3 sequence: CASTPSGGPGNTIYF. The CDR3 DNA reads as TGTGCCAGCACCCCATCCGGGGGGCCTGGAAACACCATATATTTT.

V usage is TRBV7-8 and J usage is TRBJ2-7; D is perhaps TRBD1 (6 bases). The CDR3 has 15 residues. Trimming took off 4 bases at V and 1 base at J, with 14 bases between the two ends. In germline, CDR1 is SGHVS, CDR2 FQNEAQ. CDR3 sequence reads: CASSSTGIGSYEQYF. The CDR3 DNA reads TGTGCCAGCAGCTCCACAGGGATCGGATCCTACGAGCAGTACTTC.

The rearrangement links TRBV5-1 to TRBJ1-1; possibly TRBD1 for D (5 bases). The CDR3 contains 13 residues. CDR1 and CDR2 from the germline V gene are SGHRS and YFSETQ. Trimming stripped 4 bases from V and 1 base from J, with 8 bases between. The CDR3 DNA follows: TGCGCCAGCAGCGTCGGGGGGAACACTGAAGCTTTCTTT. This sequence encodes CASSVGGNTEAFF.